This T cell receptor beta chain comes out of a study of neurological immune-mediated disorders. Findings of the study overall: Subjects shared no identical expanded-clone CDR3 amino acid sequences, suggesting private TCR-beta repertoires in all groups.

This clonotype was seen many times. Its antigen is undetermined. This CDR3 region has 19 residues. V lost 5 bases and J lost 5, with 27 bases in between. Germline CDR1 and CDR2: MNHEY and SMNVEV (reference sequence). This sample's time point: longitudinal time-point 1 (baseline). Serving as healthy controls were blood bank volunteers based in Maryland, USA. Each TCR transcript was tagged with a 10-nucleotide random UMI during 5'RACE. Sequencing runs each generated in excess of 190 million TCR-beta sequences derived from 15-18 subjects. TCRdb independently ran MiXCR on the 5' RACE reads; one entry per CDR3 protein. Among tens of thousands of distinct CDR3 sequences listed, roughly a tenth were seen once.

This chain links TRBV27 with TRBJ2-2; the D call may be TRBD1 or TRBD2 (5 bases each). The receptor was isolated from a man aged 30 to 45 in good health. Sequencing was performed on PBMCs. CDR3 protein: CASSPNYSEDREGTGELFF. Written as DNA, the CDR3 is TGTGCCAGCAGTCCCAACTACTCGGAAGACAGAGAGGGGACCGGGGAGCTGTTTTTT.